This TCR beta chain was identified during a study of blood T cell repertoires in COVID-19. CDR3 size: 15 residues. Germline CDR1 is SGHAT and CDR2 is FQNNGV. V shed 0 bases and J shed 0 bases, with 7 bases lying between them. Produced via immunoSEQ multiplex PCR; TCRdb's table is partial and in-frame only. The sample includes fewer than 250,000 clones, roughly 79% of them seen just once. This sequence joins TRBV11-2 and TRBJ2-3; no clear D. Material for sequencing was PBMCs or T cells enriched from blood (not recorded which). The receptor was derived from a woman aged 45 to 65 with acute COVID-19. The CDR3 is CASSLEASSTDTQYF. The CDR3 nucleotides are TGTGCCAGCAGCTTAGAAGCTTCTAGCACAGATACGCAGTATTTT.